This TCR beta chain emerged from a study of healthy donors' naive CD4 and CD8 T cells. Germline V lookup: CDR1 SGHKS, CDR2 YYEKEE (reference sequence). The CDR3 totals 16 residues. Each TCR library used 500 ng of total RNA and a linear amplification protocol. In TCRdb, the reads were re-called with MiXCR into one record per CDR3 protein. The sample contains 180,000 or so distinct CDR3 sequences, nearly 75% of which appear only once. Naive CD4+ cells were sorted as CD4+CD8-CD45RO-CD45RA+; naive CD8+ as CD8+CD4-CD45RA+CD27bright. This clonotype showed up just once. Its ends do not fully match the called genes, so a read error is possible.

The chain combines TRBV5-5 with TRBJ2-1; 7 bases fit TRBD1. The TCR originated in a pool of human donors in good health; the sample pools cells from several healthy donors. The sequenced material came from naive CD4+ and CD8+ T cells sorted from blood, pooled from several donors. In DNA, the CDR3 is TGCGCCAGCAGCCTCAACAGGGGCGCTATTTACAATGAGCAGTTCTTC. Residues: CASSLNRGAIYNEQFF.